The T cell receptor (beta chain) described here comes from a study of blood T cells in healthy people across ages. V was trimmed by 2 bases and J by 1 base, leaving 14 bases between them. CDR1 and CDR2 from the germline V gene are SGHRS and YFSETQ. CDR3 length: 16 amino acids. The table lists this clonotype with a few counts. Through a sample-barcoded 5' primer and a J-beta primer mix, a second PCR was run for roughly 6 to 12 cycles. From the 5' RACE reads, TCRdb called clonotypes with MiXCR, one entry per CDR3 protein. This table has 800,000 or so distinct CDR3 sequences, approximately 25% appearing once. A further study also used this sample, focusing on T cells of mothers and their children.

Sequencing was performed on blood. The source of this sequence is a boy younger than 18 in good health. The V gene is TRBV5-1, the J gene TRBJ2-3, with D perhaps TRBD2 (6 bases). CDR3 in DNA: TGCGCCAGCAGCTTCGCCCTAGCGACCCGCACAGATACGCAGTATTTT. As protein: CASSFALATRTDTQYF.